This T cell receptor (beta chain) is from a study of Ad26.COV2.S vaccination and SARS-CoV-2 variants. The repertoire was sequenced with immunoSEQ multiplex PCR; TCRdb's copy has only in-frame clones and lacks some. Of some 370,000 clones listed, 83% are singletons. V was pared by 1 base and J by 5 bases, with 12 bases between. This CDR3 is built from 15 residues. The germline V gene encodes CDR1 LNHDA and CDR2 SQIVND (reference sequence). Treatment indicated: around 19 received Ad26.COV2.S at low or high dose, single or two shots; about 5 received placebo; per-sample allocation not given. On day 63 after the first injection, vaccine and placebo recipients gave samples.

The chain uses TRBV19 and TRBJ1-5; no firm D call. The TCR comes from a person between 18 and 65 years old who received the Ad26.COV2.S COVID-19 vaccine or a placebo. This specimen consisted of peripheral blood, obtained in a trial of Ad26.COV2.S vaccine versus placebo. CDR3 region: CASSIVGQSYQPQHF. DNA for the CDR3: TGTGCCAGTAGTATAGTAGGGCAGAGCTATCAGCCCCAGCATTTT.